These 32 T cell receptor beta chains originate from one sample sequenced in a study of T cell repertoires in cytomegalovirus infection. In TCRdb, the reads were re-called with MiXCR into one record per CDR3 protein. This table holds a few hundred thousand distinct CDR3 sequences, roughly 25% found once. These receptors lack a known antigen. Specimen: cultured PBMCs, collected from culture after CMV antigen stimulation. These receptors were taken from a human donor in good health (CMV status not recorded). Some clones in this sample may be carry-over from other donors' samples.

The chain employs TRBV29-1 and TRBJ2-3; 12 bases agree with TRBD2. Per the germline V gene, CDR1 is SQVTM and CDR2 is ANQGSEA. Losses at the gene ends were 7 bases for V and 7 bases for J; bases not matched to a gene: 9. The CDR3 is 14 amino acids. The CDR3 nucleotides are TGCAGCGGTAGACTAGCGGGAGAGGCGAATACGCAGTATTTT. Its translation: CSGRLAGEANTQYF.

In this sample, this clonotype turned up many times. This rearrangement joins TRBV7-8 to TRBJ2-7, with 9 bases matching TRBD1. CDR1 SGHVS and CDR2 FQNEAQ come from the germline V gene. The V segment lost 4 bases and the J segment 1 base; nucleotides outside the gene matches: 5. CDR3 length: 15 amino acids. CDR3 in DNA: TGTGCCAGCAGCTCGCGGACAGGGGAGTCCTACGAGCAGTACTTC. Its protein product is CASSSRTGESYEQYF.

This chain's CDR3 is CSVEGLAGGPRDMGEQFF. For the CDR3, the DNA is TGCAGCGTTGAAGGACTAGCGGGAGGGCCTAGGGACATGGGTGAGCAGTTCTTC. The gene calls are TRBV29-1 and TRBJ2-1, with TRBD2 matching 14 bases. This CDR3 is built from 18 residues. V shed 1 base and J 9 bases; nucleotides not matched to a gene: 14. Germline V lookup: CDR1 SQVTM, CDR2 ANQGSEA.

In its sample, this clonotype was seen a few times. The chain combines TRBV2 with TRBJ2-1; 11 bases line up with TRBD2. Germline values: CDR1 SNHLY, CDR2 FYNNEI. J lost 4 bases, V lost 2 bases, and 7 bases had no gene match. This CDR3 spans 17 amino acids. For the CDR3, the DNA is TGTGCCAGCAGTGAATGGGTAGCGGGAGGGCCTTACAATGAGCAGTTCTTC. Translating it yields CASSEWVAGGPYNEQFF. The full variable domain, its missing parts supplied by reference TRBV2 and TRBJ2-1, is EPEVTQTPSHQVTQMGQEVILRCVPISNHLYFYWYRQILGQKVEFLVSFYNNEISEKSEIFDDQFSVERPDGSNFTLKIRSTKLEDSAMYFCASSEWVAGGPYNEQFFGPGTRLTVL.

This clonotype appeared many times. V usage is TRBV7-8 and J usage is TRBJ2-5; possible D gene TRBD1, 6 bases. This CDR3 is 15 amino acids long. Trimming cost V 5 bases and J 4 bases, with 17 bases left between them. Per the germline V gene, CDR1 is SGHVS and CDR2 is FQNEAQ. The CDR3 coding sequence is TGTGCCAGCAGCCGTGACAGGTGGGGTGGAGAGACCCAGTACTTC. Translated, it gives CASSRDRWGGETQYF.

This clonotype appeared a few times. The rearrangement links TRBV7-2 to TRBJ1-1; no clear D gene. CDR3 length equals 11 residues. From germline, CDR1 is SGHTA and CDR2 FQGNSA. V lost 8 bases and J 11 bases, leaving 15 bases between the germline ends. CDR3 residues: CASVEGRWAFF. The DNA for the CDR3 is TGTGCCAGCGTGGAAGGTCGGTGGGCTTTCTTT.

In this sample, this clonotype turned up a few times. This rearrangement joins TRBV27 to TRBJ1-1; D not resolved. The CDR3 has 15 residues. V lost 3 bases, J lost 1 base, and 12 bases lay in between. CDR1 and CDR2 from the germline V gene are MNHEY and SMNVEV (reference sequence). The CDR3 DNA reads TGTGCCAGCAGTTTCAGGCGGGAACGGAACACTGAAGCTTTCTTT. Translation gives CASSFRRERNTEAFF.

The chain's CDR3 is CASSGRSLAYKETQYF. The CDR3 DNA follows: TGTGCCAGCAGCGGGAGGTCCCTAGCGTATAAAGAGACCCAGTACTTC. The gene calls are TRBV5-5 and TRBJ2-5; D possibly corresponds to TRBD2 (6 bases). The CDR3 loop spans 16 amino acids. The ends were cut back, 4 bases at V and 3 bases at J, with 19 bases in the middle. Germline CDR1 reads SGHKS; CDR2 reads YYEKEE (reference sequence).

This chain connects TRBV28 to TRBJ1-5; no definite D call. Germline-derived CDR1 and CDR2 are MDHEN and SYDVKM. V lost 5 bases, J lost 9 bases, and 17 bases lay in between. The CDR3 length is 14 residues. CDR3 in amino acids: CASSPPGGPGPQHF. The CDR3 nucleotides read TGTGCCAGCAGTCCCCCCGGAGGTCCGGGGCCCCAGCATTTT. The full variable domain, completed using reference TRBV28 and TRBJ1-5, is DVKVTQSSRYLVKRTGEKVFLECVQDMDHENMFWYRQDPGLGLRLIYFSYDVKMKEKGDIPEGYSVSREKKERFSLILESASTNQTSMYLCASSPPGGPGPQHFGDGTRLSIL.

This clonotype was recorded at least ten times. The genes are TRBV7-8 and TRBJ2-7; D is possibly TRBD2 (5 bases). There are 14 residues in the CDR3. Germline CDR1 is SGHVS and CDR2 is FQNEAQ. With 0 bases removed from V and 9 bases from J, the gap between germline ends came to 15 bases. The CDR3: CASSLALGSVGQYF. The CDR3, as DNA: TGTGCCAGCAGCTTAGCGTTAGGTAGCGTGGGGCAGTACTTC.

The V gene is TRBV7-4, the J gene TRBJ2-1, with TRBD2 as a possible D gene (5 bases). Germline V gene sequence: CDR1 SGHVT, CDR2 SQSDAQ. V lost 1 base and J lost 4, with 11 bases in between. The CDR3 is 15 residues long. For the CDR3, the DNA is TGTGCCAGCAGCTTAGTTAAAGGACTGTACAATGAGCAGTTCTTC. This sequence encodes CASSLVKGLYNEQFF.

This clonotype was counted many times. The chain combines TRBV7-3 with TRBJ2-1; 11 positions agree with TRBD2. CDR1 SGHTA and CDR2 FQGTGA come from the germline V gene. The CDR3 sequence is 15 residues long. After removal of 5 bases from V and 4 bases from J, the junction contained 4 bases not matched to a gene. The CDR3, as DNA: TGTGCCAGCAGCGAGACTAGCGGGACATACAATGAGCAGTTCTTC. Translating gives CASSETSGTYNEQFF.

The V call is TRBV7-2, the J call TRBJ1-6, with a tentative D call TRBD1 (5 bases). The CDR3 covers 14 residues. CDR1 is SGHTA and CDR2 is FQGNSA in the germline V gene. V lost 4 bases and J lost 10, with 14 bases in between. DNA for the CDR3: TGTGCCAGCAGCTCCGGACAACCCCCCTCACCCCTCCACTTT. This encodes CASSSGQPPSPLHF. The whole variable domain, remainder taken from reference TRBV7-2 and TRBJ1-6, is GAGVSQSPSNKVTEKGKDVELRCDPISGHTALYWYRQSLGQGLEFLIYFQGNSAPDKSGLPSDRFSAERTGGSVSTLTIQRTQQEDSAVYLCASSSGQPPSPLHFGNGTRLTVT.

The table lists this clonotype with many counts. The chain joins TRBV7-2 to TRBJ1-3, with 7 bases lining up with TRBD1. The junction had 2 bases not matched to a gene; V was cut back by 3 bases and J by 0 bases. The germline CDR1 and CDR2 sequences are SGHTA and FQGNSA. This CDR3 spans 15 amino acids. CDR3 residues: CASSFGTASGNTIYF. CDR3 nucleotides: TGTGCCAGCAGCTTCGGGACAGCCTCTGGAAACACCATATATTTT.

The chain couples TRBV2 to TRBJ1-6, with D unclear. This CDR3 region has 15 residues. Germline loops: CDR1 SNHLY, CDR2 FYNNEI. Trimming took 7 bases from V and 7 from J, leaving 17 bases between them. CDR3 sequence (DNA): TGTGCCAGCACTCCGCTTGTGATAGGGAATTCACCCCTCCACTTT. Translation gives CASTPLVIGNSPLHF.

This clonotype was recorded many times. Written as DNA, the CDR3 is TGTGCCAGCAGGAAGGACAGTCCCAATTCACCCCTCCACTTT. Its translation is CASRKDSPNSPLHF. This rearrangement joins TRBV7-2 to TRBJ1-6, with D possibly matching TRBD1 (6 bases). V was shortened by 6 bases and J by 7 bases, with 13 bases between the two germline ends. There are 14 residues in the CDR3. Looked up from germline, CDR1 is SGHTA and CDR2 is FQGNSA.

This sequence joins TRBV29-1 and TRBJ1-1; tentative D call: TRBD1 (6 bases). This CDR3 contains 11 residues. V was cut by 7 bases and J by 4 bases, with 10 bases left in between. The germline V gene has CDR1 SQVTM and CDR2 ANQGSEA. The CDR3 region has the DNA TGCAGCGGACAGGTCACCACTGAAGCTTTCTTT. It yields the protein CSGQVTTEAFF.

This clonotype was counted only a few times. V and J are TRBV10-3 and TRBJ1-5; the match to TRBD1 covers 7 bases. Germline V gene sequence: CDR1 ENHRY, CDR2 SYGVKD. V was pared by 4 bases and J by 10 bases, with 7 bases of the junction left unmatched. The CDR3 length is 13 residues. The CDR3 DNA reads TGTGCCATCAGTGGCGCCGACAGGGACCCCCAGCATTTT. It encodes CAISGADRDPQHF.

V gene TRBV7-2 combines with J gene TRBJ2-3; TRBD1 is a possible D gene (5 bases). Trimming left V 6 bases short and J 0 bases short, with 10 bases between. The CDR3 has 14 residues. The V gene's germline CDR1 is SGHTA and CDR2 FQGNSA. CDR3 DNA sequence: TGTGCCAGCAGGCAGGGATGGAGCACAGATACGCAGTATTTT. As protein: CASRQGWSTDTQYF.

The chain couples TRBV7-2 to TRBJ2-7, with D perhaps assigned TRBD1 or TRBD2 (5 bases each). CDR1 is SGHTA, CDR2 FQGNSA, per germline. V was shortened by 5 bases and J by 3 bases, with 17 bases between the two germline ends. The CDR3 covers 15 residues. The CDR3 spells CASSTLTGTGYEQYF. In DNA form, the CDR3 reads TGTGCCAGCAGCACCTTGACCGGGACCGGCTACGAGCAGTACTTC.

Points on this clonotype: Relative to the germline gene, one junction end is altered; a read error may explain this. This chain uses TRBV6-6 with TRBJ1-1; 8 positions match TRBD1. CDR1 and CDR2 from the germline V gene are MNHNY and SVGAGI (reference sequence). The CDR3 length is 16 residues. The CDR3 DNA reads TGTGTCAGCAGTAACTCAGGGGGCCTATTGAACACTGAAGCTTTCTTT. Its translation is CVSSNSGGLLNTEAFF.

The chain has TRBV4-1 and TRBJ1-6; the D gene is possibly TRBD1 (6 bases). Trimming shortened V by 0 bases and J by 10 bases, and 16 bases separated the two germline ends. In germline, CDR1 is MGHRA, CDR2 YSYEKL. The CDR3 extends over 16 amino acids. The CDR3 reads CASSQETGGVGSPLHF. Here the CDR3 DNA reads TGCGCCAGCAGCCAAGAAACCGGGGGCGTTGGATCACCCCTCCACTTT.

The gene calls are TRBV28 and TRBJ1-2; no clear D gene. This CDR3 spans 12 amino acids. Trimming stripped 3 bases from V and 8 bases from J, with 10 bases between. Per germline, CDR1 MDHEN and CDR2 SYDVKM. The CDR3 protein is CASSLKGYGYTF. The CDR3 DNA reads as TGTGCCAGCAGTTTGAAGGGTTACGGCTACACCTTC.

With regard to this clonotype: A much larger clone is a single base away; this may be a read error. This chain uses TRBV7-2 with TRBJ1-1; 10 bases fit TRBD1. This CDR3 region has 16 residues. V gave up 0 bases and J gave up 1 base; unmatched junction bases: 2. CDR1 is SGHTA and CDR2 is FQGNSA in the germline V gene. This chain's CDR3 is CTSSLAGTGANTEAFF. The DNA for the CDR3 is TGTACCAGCAGCTTAGCCGGGACAGGGGCGAACACTGAAGCTTTCTTT.

This clonotype was observed a few times. The rearrangement links TRBV10-3 to TRBJ2-1, with 7 bases that match TRBD2. V shed 0 bases and J 6 bases; nucleotides not matched to a gene: 11. CDR1 is ENHRY, CDR2 SYGVKD, per germline. This CDR3 comprises 17 residues. The CDR3, as DNA: TGTGCCATCAGTGAGTCTGGTCGTGGGAGGGGCGGCAATGAGCAGTTCTTC. This translates into CAISESGRGRGGNEQFF.

A few counts support this clonotype. V usage is TRBV7-2 and J usage is TRBJ2-4, with a weak D call TRBD1 (6 bases). The germline V gene encodes CDR1 SGHTA and CDR2 FQGNSA. The CDR3 has 15 residues. Trimming stripped 7 bases from V and 3 bases from J, with 16 bases between. Here the CDR3 DNA reads TGTGCCAGCACTAGGGACACGACAGGCAAAAACATTCAGTACTTC. Its translation: CASTRDTTGKNIQYF.

The V call is TRBV7-2, the J call TRBJ2-3; a weak D match, TRBD1 (6 bases). CDR3 length: 15 amino acids. The V end was cut by 5 bases, the J end by 0 bases, with 12 bases between. From germline, CDR1 is SGHTA and CDR2 FQGNSA. The CDR3: CASSADRPSTDTQYF. CDR3 DNA: TGTGCCAGCAGCGCCGACAGGCCGAGCACAGATACGCAGTATTTT. The variable domain in full, completed from reference TRBV7-2 and TRBJ2-3, reads GAGVSQSPSNKVTEKGKDVELRCDPISGHTALYWYRQSLGQGLEFLIYFQGNSAPDKSGLPSDRFSAERTGGSVSTLTIQRTQQEDSAVYLCASSADRPSTDTQYFGPGTRLTVL.

Ten or more counts support this clonotype. This chain joins TRBV7-3 and TRBJ1-1; D call uncertain. This CDR3 comprises 13 residues. The germline V and J ends were trimmed by 4 bases and 2 bases, with 8 bases remaining between them. Germline V lookup: CDR1 SGHTA, CDR2 FQGTGA. DNA for the CDR3: TGTGCCAGCAGCTCAACACGAAACACTGAAGCTTTCTTT. Encoded protein: CASSSTRNTEAFF.

The gene calls are TRBV28 and TRBJ1-2, with D unresolved. V was shortened by 5 bases and J by 7 bases, with 8 bases between the two germline ends. CDR3 length: 11 residues. Looked up from germline, CDR1 is MDHEN and CDR2 is SYDVKM. CDR3 sequence reads: CASSRTGGYTF. In nucleotides, the CDR3 is TGTGCCAGCAGTAGAACGGGTGGCTACACCTTC.

This clonotype was found many times. CDR3 coding DNA: TGTGCCAGCAGCAATACCGGGACTAGGGAGACCCAGTACTTC. It is translated as CASSNTGTRETQYF. The chain combines TRBV7-2 with TRBJ2-5, with 8 bases lining up with TRBD2. CDR1 is SGHTA, CDR2 FQGNSA, per germline. The ends lost 5 bases at V and 5 bases at J; junction bases unmatched: 7. This CDR3 contains 14 residues.

The rearrangement uses TRBV24-1 and TRBJ1-5, with D possibly TRBD1 on 5 matching bases. Germline CDR1 reads KGHDR; CDR2 reads SFDVKD. The CDR3 loop spans 16 amino acids. V gave up 9 bases and J gave up 3 bases, with 20 bases separating them. In nucleotides, the CDR3 is TGTGCCACCCGCCCCTCCCGGGGGGGGGACAATCAGCCCCAGCATTTT. This encodes CATRPSRGGDNQPQHF.

A few counts support this clonotype. This chain uses TRBV25-1 with TRBJ1-1; a weak D match, TRBD1 (5 bases). CDR3 size: 14 residues. Per germline, CDR1 MGHDK and CDR2 SYGVNS. Trimming removed 6 bases from V and 5 bases from J, with 16 bases in between. The CDR3, as DNA: TGTGCCAGCAGGAAAACAGGAAGAGGGACTGAAGCTTTCTTT. Translation gives CASRKTGRGTEAFF. Filled out from reference TRBV25-1 and TRBJ1-1, the complete variable domain reads EADIYQTPRYLVIGTGKKITLECSQTMGHDKMYWYQQDPGMELHLIHYSYGVNSTEKGDLSSESTVSRIRTEHFPLTLESARPSHTSQYLCASRKTGRGTEAFFGQGTRLTVV.